This T cell receptor (beta chain) stems from a study of blood T cell repertoires in COVID-19. Study-level information: Specimens from acute and convalescent COVID-19 originated in the United States, Italy and Spain.

Produced via immunoSEQ multiplex PCR; TCRdb's table is partial and in-frame only. The repertoire holds roughly 310,000 clones, with around nine tenths as singletons. Living in 25 or so US areas, the participants were between roughly 18 and 89 years of age. V was clipped by 4 bases and J by 7 bases, with 23 bases between them. In germline, CDR1 is WNHNN, CDR2 SYGVQD (reference sequence). The CDR3 totals 17 residues. The rearrangement links TRBV10-1 to TRBJ1-5; D is perhaps TRBD1 (6 bases). The sequenced material came from PBMCs or T cells enriched from blood (not recorded which). This TCR was recovered from a man aged 60-69 years who had recovered from COVID-19. CDR3 DNA sequence: TGCGCCAGCAGTGCGGGCAGGGGAGATTCCTTAGGGCAGCCCCAGCATTTT. It translates to CASSAGRGDSLGQPQHF.